Listed below are T cell receptor beta chains from one sample, sequenced in a study of regulatory T cells in long-lasting Graves disease. In TCRdb, the multiplex PCR reads were re-called with MiXCR into one record per CDR3 protein. The sample shows over 300,000 distinct CDR3 sequences, 15% to 20% of them seen only once. The input for sequencing was peripheral blood mononuclear cells (PBMCs), taken when the disease was refractory, from a patient treated with antithyroid drugs. Source of these receptors: a female donor with Graves disease. CDR3s include the opening cysteine and the closing phenylalanine or tryptophan. A D gene is named only where the DNA matches it firmly. Expanded clones are given a class, and other clones once, few, many or no size at all.

J gene	CDR3 length	D gene	clone size	V gene	CDR3 protein	CDR3 DNA
TRBJ1-4	14	TRBD1	many	TRBV30	CAWSYGQGSEKLFF	TGTGCCTGGAGCTATGGACAGGGAAGTGAAAAACTGTTTTTT
TRBJ2-5	15	TRBD2	.	TRBV7-2	CASSLTSGGAKTQYF	TGTGCCAGCAGCTTGACTAGCGGGGGGGCTAAGACCCAGTACTTC
TRBJ1-6	14	.	many	TRBV6-5	CASSSRAAGVILHF	TGTGCCAGCAGTTCCCGGGCGGCTGGAGTGATCCTCCACTTT
TRBJ1-5	14	.	many	TRBV3-1	CASSQDWRNQPQHF	TGTGCCAGCAGCCAAGATTGGCGCAATCAGCCCCAGCATTTT
TRBJ1-1	15	.	.	TRBV4-1	CASSLLRGLGTEAFF	TGCGCCAGCAGCCTACTCAGGGGACTCGGCACTGAAGCTTTCTTT
TRBJ2-5	11	.	many	TRBV7-9	CASSTSETQYF	TGTGCCAGCAGCACCTCGGAGACCCAGTACTTC
TRBJ2-5	17	.	many	TRBV11-2	CASSLRLGGTLQETQYF	TGTGCCAGCAGCTTACGTCTGGGTGGGACACTGCAAGAGACCCAGTACTTC
TRBJ2-5	17	.	few	TRBV3-1	CASSQEQGNLRRETQYF	TGTGCCAGCAGCCAAGAACAAGGGAACCTGAGACGGGAGACCCAGTACTTC
TRBJ1-5	14	TRBD1	many	TRBV2	CASTRDRGPEPQHF	TGTGCCAGCACCCGGGACAGGGGGCCCGAGCCCCAGCATTTT
TRBJ2-7	17	TRBD2	many	TRBV10-3	CAISSLAGAPGAYEQYF	TGTGCCATCAGTTCACTAGCGGGAGCCCCCGGGGCCTACGAGCAGTACTTC
TRBJ1-2	12	.	few	TRBV29-1	CSVGSGNYGYTF	TGCAGCGTTGGATCCGGTAACTATGGCTACACCTTC
TRBJ1-5	18	TRBD1	many	TRBV6-1	CASSESVARGPQTQPQHF	TGTGCCAGCAGTGAATCAGTGGCCAGGGGGCCTCAAACTCAGCCCCAGCATTTT
TRBJ2-5	12	TRBD1	.	TRBV20-1	CSASGQTDPQYF	TGCAGTGCTTCGGGACAGACAGATCCCCAGTACTTC
TRBJ2-2	14	TRBD2	.	TRBV5-5	CASSWGGDTGELFF	TGTGCCAGCAGCTGGGGGGGGGACACCGGGGAGCTGTTTTTT
TRBJ1-6	15	.	.	TRBV6-1	CASRSGDSDNSPLHF	TGTGCCAGCAGATCAGGGGACTCCGATAATTCACCCCTCCACTTT
TRBJ2-7	14	TRBD1	many	TRBV12-3/TRBV12-4	CASSPATGGYEQYF	TGTGCCAGCAGTCCAGCTACAGGGGGCTACGAGCAGTACTTC
TRBJ2-7	15	.	many	TRBV12-3/TRBV12-4	CASSFGAGSAYEQYF	TGTGCCAGCAGTTTTGGGGCAGGTAGTGCCTACGAGCAGTACTTC
TRBJ1-1	15	.	.	TRBV5-1	CASSLEVGTSTEAFF	TGCGCCAGCAGCTTGGAAGTGGGGACGAGCACTGAAGCTTTCTTT
TRBJ2-7	21	.	few	TRBV29-1	CSPWPDPREGAVSQSVYEQYF	TGCAGCCCTTGGCCCGACCCCCGCGAAGGGGCCGTAAGCCAGTCGGTCTACGAGCAGTACTTC
TRBJ2-2	14	TRBD2	.	TRBV20-1	CGAGGLMNTGELFF	TGCGGTGCGGGGGGACTGATGAACACCGGGGAGCTGTTTTTT
TRBJ2-5	18	TRBD2	few	TRBV4-3	CASSQELMGTRLGETQYF	TGCGCCAGCAGCCAAGAGCTTATGGGGACTAGGCTTGGAGAGACCCAGTACTTC
TRBJ2-7	15	TRBD2	many	TRBV11-2	CASSSPGLARHEQYF	TGTGCCAGCAGCTCGCCGGGACTAGCGAGGCACGAGCAGTACTTC
TRBJ2-5	14	TRBD2	many	TRBV2	CASGISGGRKTQYF	TGTGCCAGCGGGATTAGCGGGGGGCGGAAGACCCAGTACTTC
TRBJ2-5	15	.	few	TRBV19	CASSPTPLALETQYF	TGTGCCAGTAGTCCGACCCCACTAGCTTTAGAGACCCAGTACTTC
TRBJ1-4	13	TRBD1	many	TRBV2	CASSVWDSEKLFF	TGTGCCAGCAGTGTATGGGACAGCGAAAAACTGTTTTTT
TRBJ1-1	14	TRBD1	many	TRBV7-9	CASSEETGVSEAFF	TGTGCCAGCAGCGAAGAAACAGGGGTTTCTGAAGCTTTCTTT
TRBJ1-1	14	.	many	TRBV5-6	CASSPSPLNTEAFF	TGTGCCAGCAGCCCATCCCCCTTGAACACTGAAGCTTTCTTT
TRBJ1-2	14	.	few	TRBV7-2	CASSFGTRDYGYTF	TGTGCCAGCAGCTTCGGGACTCGAGACTATGGCTACACCTTC
TRBJ2-7	14	TRBD2	many	TRBV7-2	CASSRTSGVYEQYF	TGTGCCAGCAGTAGGACTAGCGGGGTCTACGAGCAGTACTTC
TRBJ1-6	15	.	few	TRBV9	CASSVAAGDNSPLHF	TGTGCCAGCAGCGTAGCCGCAGGGGATAATTCACCCCTCCACTTT
TRBJ2-7	14	TRBD1	.	TRBV30	CAWSTGTGWWEQYF	TGTGCCTGGAGTACCGGGACAGGGTGGTGGGAGCAGTACTTC
TRBJ1-1	14	.	many	TRBV20-1	CSASGDAAPTEAFF	TGCAGTGCTAGTGGTGATGCGGCGCCCACTGAAGCTTTCTTT
TRBJ1-2	14	.	many	TRBV20-1	CSASAGRESYGYTF	TGCAGTGCTAGTGCGGGCAGGGAGAGCTATGGCTACACCTTC
TRBJ2-7	14	TRBD1	many	TRBV28	CASSLDRRLFEQYF	TGTGCCAGCAGTTTGGACAGGCGTCTCTTCGAGCAGTACTTC
TRBJ2-6	18	.	many	TRBV19	CASSSAGLGRSGANVLTF	TGTGCCAGTAGTAGTGCAGGGCTAGGACGATCTGGGGCCAACGTCCTGACTTTC
TRBJ2-7	16	TRBD2	many	TRBV7-7	CASSGGTSGGPYEQYF	TGTGCTAGCAGCGGGGGGACTAGCGGGGGACCCTACGAGCAGTACTTC
TRBJ2-2	17	TRBD1	few	TRBV6-1	CASSMTGNRLNTGELFF	TGTGCCAGCAGTATGACAGGGAATAGGTTAAACACCGGGGAGCTGTTTTTT
TRBJ2-2	16	TRBD2	many	TRBV20-1	CSARASVAGDPGELFF	TGCAGTGCTAGAGCGTCGGTAGCGGGAGATCCCGGGGAGCTGTTTTTT
TRBJ2-7	13	.	.	TRBV19	CASSIGRTVEQYF	TGTGCCAGTAGTATAGGCAGGACAGTTGAGCAGTACTTC
TRBJ2-4	17	TRBD1	many	TRBV5-1	CASSLLSRGPAKNIQYF	TGCGCCAGCAGCTTGCTCTCCAGGGGGCCAGCCAAAAACATTCAGTACTTC
TRBJ2-7	16	TRBD2	.	TRBV5-5	CASSPTGLAGTYEQYF	TGTGCCAGCAGCCCGACCGGACTAGCAGGAACCTACGAGCAGTACTTC
TRBJ1-1	11	.	many	TRBV3-1	CASSQAQRAFF	TGTGCCAGCAGCCAGGCGCAGCGAGCTTTCTTT
TRBJ1-2	14	.	many	TRBV13	CASRRTGANYGYTF	TGTGCCAGCAGAAGGACGGGAGCTAACTATGGCTACACCTTC
TRBJ1-5	15	TRBD1	many	TRBV19	CASRGTAYSNQPQHF	TGTGCCAGTAGAGGGACAGCTTATAGCAATCAGCCCCAGCATTTT
TRBJ1-6	11	.	few	TRBV12-3/TRBV12-4	CASSFSLVLHF	TGTGCCAGCAGTTTCTCCTTGGTCCTCCACTTT
TRBJ2-1	14	.	.	TRBV27	CASTWRAGYNEQFF	TGTGCCAGCACGTGGAGGGCAGGTTACAATGAGCAGTTCTTC
TRBJ2-5	17	TRBD1	many	TRBV25-1	CASSPGGAYRYEETQYF	TGTGCCAGCAGCCCAGGGGGCGCTTATCGGTACGAAGAGACCCAGTACTTC
TRBJ2-5	13	.	.	TRBV9	CASSVDQDSTQYF	TGTGCCAGCAGCGTAGATCAAGACAGTACCCAGTACTTC
TRBJ1-6	14	.	.	TRBV5-1	CASSLEGSGSPLHF	TGCGCCAGCAGCTTGGAAGGATCGGGTTCACCCCTCCACTTT
TRBJ1-6	13	.	.	TRBV20-1	CSASIRVDSPPHF	TGCAGTGCTAGTATCAGGGTTGATTCACCCCCCCACTTT
TRBJ2-6	16	TRBD1	few	TRBV29-1	CSIAGTGHSGANVLTF	TGCAGCATCGCCGGGACAGGGCACTCTGGGGCCAACGTCCTGACTTTC
TRBJ1-1	12	.	.	TRBV24-1	CATSDLAGEAFF	TGTGCCACCAGTGATTTGGCGGGTGAAGCTTTCTTT
TRBJ1-1	13	.	many	TRBV6-1	CAVFWGMNTEAFF	TGTGCCGTTTTTTGGGGCATGAACACTGAAGCTTTCTTT
TRBJ2-1	14	TRBD1	few	TRBV6-1	CASRRTGRNNEQFF	TGTGCCAGCAGAAGGACAGGGCGAAACAATGAGCAGTTCTTC
TRBJ1-5	16	.	.	TRBV4-1	CASSVHAGLSNQPQHF	TGCGCCAGCAGCGTTCACGCCGGCCTAAGCAATCAGCCCCAGCATTTT
TRBJ1-3	15	TRBD1	many	TRBV28	CASSFRGLEGNTIYF	TGTGCCAGCAGTTTCAGGGGGCTGGAGGGAAACACCATATATTTT
TRBJ1-6	16	.	.	TRBV9	CASSSTPGLTSTPLHF	TGTGCCAGCAGCTCTACACCGGGACTTACCAGTACGCCCCTCCACTTT
TRBJ1-1	15	.	many	TRBV11-2	CASSLVTWGYTEAFF	TGTGCCAGCAGCTTAGTTACGTGGGGTTACACTGAAGCTTTCTTT
TRBJ1-1	14	TRBD1	.	TRBV9	CASSVSTGRTEAFF	TGTGCCAGCAGCGTTTCGACAGGGCGGACTGAAGCTTTCTTT
TRBJ1-6	14	.	few	TRBV7-2	CASSLGGEYSPLHF	TGTGCCAGCAGCTTAGGAGGGGAATACTCACCCCTCCACTTT